These 17 T cell receptor beta chains share one sample of origin, sequenced in a study of blood T cell repertoires in COVID-19. The method was immunoSEQ multiplex PCR; TCRdb's version includes in-frame clones alone and lacks a portion of them. The table lists about 220,000 clones, about 86% of them singletons. The sequencing input was peripheral blood. All receptors come from a woman in her twenties or thirties who had recovered from COVID-19.

V is TRBV6-1 and J is TRBJ1-5; 11 positions match TRBD1. After removal of 3 bases from V and 2 bases from J, the junction contained 12 bases not matched to a gene. From germline, CDR1 is MNHNS and CDR2 SASEGT. The CDR3 runs 19 residues. As DNA, the CDR3 is TGTGCCAGCAGTGAGCCTGGACAGGGGGCCTCTTGGGGCAATCAGCCCCAGCATTTT. Its translation is CASSEPGQGASWGNQPQHF.

The chain employs TRBV6-4 and TRBJ2-1; TRBD2 matches at 12 bases. CDR1 is MRHNA, CDR2 SNTAGT, per germline. Unmatched junction bases numbered 12, after V lost 6 bases and J lost 9 bases. The CDR3 is 16 residues long. The CDR3 is CASSLASGGEYGEQFF. In DNA form, the CDR3 reads TGTGCCAGCAGCCTCGCTAGCGGGGGGGAGTACGGTGAGCAGTTCTTC.

This rearrangement joins TRBV2 to TRBJ2-1; D is undetermined. Germline V gene data show CDR1 as SNHLY and CDR2 as FYNNEI. The CDR3 is 13 amino acids. V shed 4 bases and J shed 8 bases, with 12 bases lying between them. CDR3 DNA: TGTGCCAGCAGTGCCTCCCCCAGCGATGAGCAGTTCTTC. It is translated as CASSASPSDEQFF.

The DNA of the CDR3 is TGCGCCAGCAGCCAAGGCCTTGGACAGTGGGGATCCTACGAGCAGTACTTC. It codes for CASSQGLGQWGSYEQYF. This chain connects TRBV4-1 to TRBJ2-7; D is possibly TRBD1 (6 bases). The V gene's germline CDR1 is MGHRA and CDR2 YSYEKL. The ends were cut back, 1 base at V and 1 base at J, with 17 bases in the middle. The CDR3 is 17 residues long.

V and J are TRBV2 and TRBJ1-5; D perhaps matches TRBD1 (5 bases). V lost 8 bases to trimming and J lost 2 bases, with 10 bases between them. The CDR3 covers 13 residues. Germline CDR1 reads SNHLY; CDR2 reads FYNNEI. The chain's CDR3 is CASSGRGNQPQHF. The CDR3 DNA reads as TGTGCCAGCTCGGGCAGGGGCAATCAGCCCCAGCATTTT.

The rearrangement joins TRBV12-3 or TRBV12-4 to TRBJ2-1; 8 bases map to TRBD2. Trimming at V came to 6 bases and at J to 7 bases, leaving 5 bases not matched to a gene. This CDR3 is 13 amino acids long. The CDR3 nucleotides read TGTGCCAGCAGATTCGGGGGGGGGAATGAGCAGTTCTTC. Protein: CASRFGGGNEQFF.

V and J are TRBV18 and TRBJ1-3; 8 positions match TRBD1. Trimming at V came to 2 bases and at J to 4 bases, leaving 7 bases not matched to a gene. This CDR3 contains 16 residues. Looked up from germline, CDR1 is KGHSH and CDR2 is LQKENI. The CDR3: CASSPDRTGRGNTIYF. Here the CDR3 DNA reads TGTGCCAGCTCACCAGATCGGACAGGGAGGGGAAACACCATATATTTT.

This clone has just a few counts. A read error may account for a junction end that differs from germline. This chain connects TRBV6-1 to TRBJ2-7; 8 nucleotides line up with TRBD2. Germline V gene sequence: CDR1 MNHNS, CDR2 SASEGT. The CDR3 is 15 residues long. The CDR3 DNA follows: TGTGCCAGCGGTGACCTAGGGACTAGGTCCGACGAGCAGTACTTC. It codes for CASGDLGTRSDEQYF.

This clone was recorded a few times. The gene calls are TRBV4-1 and TRBJ2-5, with D maybe TRBD1 (6 bases). Germline loops: CDR1 MGHRA, CDR2 YSYEKL. Trimming cost V 2 bases and J 1 base, with 11 bases left between them. The length of the CDR3 is 15 residues. The CDR3 here is CASSQPGVLQETQYF. Here the CDR3 DNA reads TGCGCCAGCAGCCAACCAGGGGTACTCCAAGAGACCCAGTACTTC.

V and J are TRBV4-1 and TRBJ2-5; 10 bases align to TRBD2. Germline assignment: CDR1 MGHRA and CDR2 YSYEKL. With 2 bases clipped from V and 2 bases from J, the junction kept 8 bases outside the gene matches. The CDR3 is made up of 17 amino acids. The CDR3 DNA follows: TGCGCCAGCAGCCAAAGTTCTAGCGGGAGTATACAAGAGACCCAGTACTTC. Amino acids: CASSQSSSGSIQETQYF.

V and J are TRBV6-5 and TRBJ2-1; 9 bases align to TRBD2. The CDR3 contains 15 residues. With 7 bases clipped from V and 7 bases from J, the junction kept 11 bases outside the gene matches. The germline V gene encodes CDR1 MNHEY and CDR2 SVGAGI. The DNA of the CDR3 is TGTGCCAGCACCTCAGGACTAGCGAATTGGAATGAGCAGTTCTTC. Its protein is CASTSGLANWNEQFF.

This chain joins TRBV6-5 and TRBJ1-1, with 7 bases identical to TRBD1. There are 14 residues in the CDR3. The V gene end was trimmed by 6 bases and the J gene end by 3 bases; junction bases not matched to a gene: 7. Germline loops: CDR1 MNHEY, CDR2 SVGAGI. The CDR3 sequence is CASRGDSLDTEAFF. CDR3 coding DNA: TGTGCCAGCAGAGGGGACAGCTTAGACACTGAAGCTTTCTTT.

This clone has a handful of counts. The V gene is TRBV28, the J gene TRBJ2-7, with D possibly TRBD2 on 6 matching bases. The CDR3 runs to 16 residues. Looked up from germline, CDR1 is MDHEN and CDR2 is SYDVKM. V was clipped by 5 bases and J by 1 base, with 18 bases between them. CDR3 in DNA: TGTGCCAGCAGTGCCCTGAGGTGGAGGGGTTCCTACGAGCAGTACTTC. The encoded protein is CASSALRWRGSYEQYF.

The rearrangement uses TRBV27 and TRBJ2-7, with 8 bases aligning to TRBD1. CDR1 and CDR2 (germline): MNHEY, SMNVEV (reference sequence). V gave up 4 bases and J gave up 4 bases; unmatched junction bases: 9. The CDR3 runs to 15 residues. The CDR3 nucleotides read TGTGCCAGCAGTTACGGACAGGGAAAGGAGTACGAGCAGTACTTC. This encodes CASSYGQGKEYEQYF.

The rearrangement joins TRBV10-2 to TRBJ2-3; the D gene is possibly TRBD1 (6 bases). With 0 bases removed from V and 3 bases from J, the gap between germline ends came to 25 bases. Germline V gives CDR1 WSHSY, CDR2 SAAADI. This CDR3 has 20 amino acids. CDR3 in DNA: TGCGCCAGCAGTGAGTCGAGCGGCAGGGGAAACTCCTACTTTACAGATACGCAGTATTTT. This sequence encodes CASSESSGRGNSYFTDTQYF.

The chain's CDR3 is CASSRAGNEKLFF. The CDR3 DNA reads TGTGCCAGCAGTAGGGCAGGGAATGAAAAACTGTTTTTT. The chain is built from TRBV6-2 or TRBV6-3 and TRBJ1-4, with D perhaps matching TRBD1 (5 bases). Germline V gene lookup returns CDR1 MNHEY and CDR2 SVGEGT. The CDR3 is 13 residues long. V dropped 5 bases and J dropped 5 bases, with 9 bases sitting between them.

This clone was observed once. The CDR3: CASSLSSGRASNEQFF. The CDR3 coding sequence is TGTGCCAGCAGCTTGAGTAGCGGGAGGGCCAGCAATGAGCAGTTCTTC. The J gene is TRBJ2-1, the V gene TRBV13; 11 nucleotides align to TRBD2. With V trimmed by 3 bases and J by 6 bases, 7 bases remained unmatched. There are 16 residues in the CDR3. The V gene's germline CDR1 is PRHDT and CDR2 FYEKMQ (reference sequence).